Detailed here is one T cell receptor (beta chain). This clone appeared once. Its binding antigen is unknown. Base quality data are lacking; no much larger clone is found one base away. The CDR3 regions of human TCRbeta chains were analyzed by immunosequencing. As for the authors' bioinformatics: TCRs in the repertoires were matched against a reference library of SARS-CoV-2-specific TCRs that had been generated with the MIRA antigen-specificity platform. Breadth was defined as the fraction of unique TCRs that were SARS-CoV-2-associated, and depth was defined as the fraction of total T cells that were SARS-CoV-2-associated. Using the MIRA data, each spike-specific TCR was mapped to the spike region that the TCR reacts to and placed in a CD4 or CD8 class. Log10-transformed breadth and depth values were compared by one-way ANOVA with Sidak's multiple comparisons tests. TCRdb took over this immuneACCESS table, retaining in-frame rearrangements with V and J assigned. Such tables are incomplete; in checked studies, under half of the missing clones stem from an unresolved V gene, and the remainder is unexplained. The DNA gave D and trimming, while V, J and clone size come from that table. The sample includes roughly 200,000 clones, with around nine tenths observed a single time. The ten largest clones capture 3.5% to 4% of the sample.

The time point label corresponds to: about 28 days (+/-7) after the second vaccine dose. The treatment or condition label of this sample denotes: meningococcal conjugate vaccine given as trial control. The vaccinee samples were drawn from two UK trials, COV001 and COV002, one of which was a single-blind randomized controlled phase 2/3 trial testing AZD1222 (ChAdOx1 nCoV-19) in healthy adults. For TCRbeta chain sequencing, PBMC samples were collected from trial participants at day 0 and at day 28 after the second dose. The sample belongs to a study of T cell responses to AZD1222 COVID-19 vaccine (dated by TCRdb to the early 2020s). Regarding the study in general: TCR sequencing covered more than 230 trial participants: 200 to 210 given two doses of AZD1222 and 26 given two doses of MenACWY control vaccine. Trial participants were enrolled into age subgroups of 18-55, 56-69 and 70-plus years, which contained 148, 28 and 57 TCR-sequenced participants, respectively. The paper's findings and limits, for the study overall: Only five to seven AZD1222 recipients were SARS-CoV-2 seropositive at baseline, limiting conclusions about previously exposed vaccinees. In the small 56-69-year group, the increase in depth fell short of significance, most likely because of low power. A significant rise in spike-specific TCR breadth and depth was observed after two AZD1222 doses relative to day 0 and relative to MenACWY recipients. Because no day 14 peak-response samples were available, repertoires were characterized only after the peak T cell response. Epitopes outside the regions mutated in the B.1.351 and B.1.1.7 variants were reportedly recognized by nearly half of the unique spike-specific TCRs. Participants were mostly white British and included more females than males, and it was suggested by the authors that clonal diversity may have been underestimated. CD4 TCRs associated with the vaccine covered the entire spike protein, and the dominant responses were in regions 160-218 and 743-854.

The CDR3 runs 16 amino acids, cysteine and phenylalanine included. Left in the record is the CDR3 DNA by itself, 48 bases read in frame from the first base. Taken from the germline V gene, the CDR1 and CDR2 loops are KGHDR and SFDVKD. At the junction V is shortened by 5 bases and J by 6 bases; bases outside the gene matches: 7. The chain employs TRBV24-1 and TRBJ2-1; TRBD2 agrees with 12 junctional bases. The sequence was collected from an adult who received the MenACWY meningococcal vaccine as a control. The sample here was peripheral blood, taken 28 days after the second dose of the MenACWY control vaccine. For the CDR3, the sequence is CATSGAGTSGSNEQFF. The nucleotides are TGTGCCACCAGTGGTGCCGGGACTAGCGGGTCCAATGAGCAGTTCTTC.